This T cell receptor beta chain is from a study of blood T cell repertoires in COVID-19. Across the whole study: Specimens from acute and convalescent COVID-19 originated in the United States, Italy and Spain.

This clone was recorded only once. The CDR3 loop spans 13 amino acids. The germline CDR1 and CDR2 sequences are SQVTM and ANQGSEA. V dropped 5 bases and J dropped 5 bases, with 15 bases sitting between them. Per the study methods: Quantification of nucleated cells was approximated via reference gene primer amplification. Repertoires were generated with immunoSEQ multiplex PCR, while TCRdb's copy carries only in-frame clones and drops some. The DNA was the basis for D and trimming; V, J and clone size are from that table. The sample includes over 200,000 clones, roughly 80% of them seen just once. Source material: peripheral blood. The chain combines TRBV29-1 with TRBJ1-1; D possibly corresponds to TRBD1 (6 bases). This TCR derives from a woman older than 75 with acute or convalescent COVID-19. In DNA form, the CDR3 reads TGCAGCGTTTATGGGGGGGCCGGGACTGAAGCTTTCTTT. It is translated as CSVYGGAGTEAFF.